This T cell receptor beta chain was found in a study of cytomegalovirus exposure and HLA in healthy donors. On the study more broadly: Earlier work reported some 110 million unique TCR beta sequences from 150 million to 200 million T cells. Points from the study as a whole: Cytomegalovirus association was listed for approximately 150 TCR beta chains. Several V segments, TRBV6-2 and TRBV6-3 among them, could not be told apart and were dropped.

With 60 Vbeta and 13 Jbeta primers, the PCR was carried out. The assay was immunoSEQ multiplex PCR, and TCRdb's table has in-frame clones only and misses some. The sample consists of about 180,000 clones, about 80% of them appearing once. On this clone: Its antigen is as yet unknown.

The CDR3 extends over 14 amino acids. The germline V gene encodes CDR1 SGHRS and CDR2 YFSETQ. V was clipped by 0 bases and J by 5 bases, with 11 bases between them. Sequenced input: PBMCs. The receptor's source is a man aged 40-55 years in good health and CMV-seropositive. The chain couples TRBV5-1 to TRBJ1-2; D ambiguous. CDR3 in DNA: TGCGCCAGCAGCTTGGGCAGGATCTCATATGGCTACACCTTC. Its protein product is CASSLGRISYGYTF. The entire variable domain, with the rest obtained from reference TRBV5-1 and TRBJ1-2, is as follows: KAGVTQTPRYLIKTRGQQVTLSCSPISGHRSVSWYQQTPGQGLQFLFEYFSETQRNKGNFPGRFSGRQFSNSRSEMNVSTLELGDSALYLCASSLGRISYGYTFGSGTRLTVV.